This T cell receptor (beta chain) was observed in a study of shared clonotypes between healthy human individuals. The method was immunoSEQ multiplex PCR; TCRdb's version includes in-frame clones alone and lacks a portion of them. The repertoire holds over a million clones, with around 78% as singletons. The CDR3 loop spans 14 amino acids. Germline assignment: CDR1 SGHAT and CDR2 FQDESV (reference sequence). With V trimmed by 4 bases and J by 8 bases, 4 bases remained unmatched. Sequencing was performed on memory CD4+ T cells from PBMCs. Specified subset: CD45RA-negative fraction. This TCR was recovered from a man between 18 and 35 years old in good health. Some clones in this sample may be carry-over from other donors' samples. V gene TRBV11-1 combines with J gene TRBJ2-3; 12 bases agree with TRBD2. CDR3 bases: TGTGCCAGCAGCTCGGGACTAGCGGGTGCTACGCAGTATTTT. It translates to CASSSGLAGATQYF.